The text below deals with one T cell receptor beta chain. The antigen remains undetermined. This sample was included in a study of blood T cells in healthy people across ages. Findings of the study overall: Whereas aged donors had fewer naive CD4+ cells, long-lived donors had more of them and higher diversity.

The ends were cut back, 0 bases at V and 1 base at J, with 8 bases in the middle. Germline lookup yields CDR1 SGHRS and CDR2 YFSETQ. This CDR3 contains 15 residues. Primed by a sample-barcoded 5' primer and a J-beta primer mix, a second PCR proceeded for about 7 to 12 cycles. In TCRdb, the 5' RACE reads were re-called with MiXCR into one record per CDR3 protein. The sample shows 900,000 to 950,000 distinct CDR3 sequences, 25% to 30% of them seen only once. These same records also appear under a second study, on T cells of mothers and their children. That report adds: All donors were healthy and Caucasian; they were a few mothers and their six children.

The rearrangement joins TRBV5-1 to TRBJ2-1; D could derive from TRBD1 or TRBD2 (5 bases each). The sequence was obtained from a woman in her thirties or forties in good health. Sample: blood. CDR3 nucleotide sequence: TGCGCCAGCAGCTTGGCGGGGCCGTCCTACAATGAGCAGTTCTTC. This encodes CASSLAGPSYNEQFF.